The clone carrying this TCR beta chain came up a few times. Antigen specificity is unknown. The source of the sample is a study of beta chain features in type 1 diabetes. For the study at large: Over all samples combined, about 100,000,000 sorted cells were examined. Study conclusions and caveats: Overrepresentation of cells with high TCR expression could result from cDNA sequencing.

V lost 5 bases and J 9 bases, leaving 8 bases between the germline ends. The CDR3 spans 11 residues. Germline V lookup: CDR1 MDHEN, CDR2 SYDVKM. Blood was drawn once from each donor into heparinised tubes. The draws averaged about 120 mL. Reverse transcribing all isolated RNA meant expressed TCRB transcripts were sequenced. Profiling relied on immunoSEQ multiplex PCR, and the TCRdb table lists in-frame clones only, not all of them. The repertoire holds some 400,000 clones, with more than 12% as singletons. The gene calls are TRBV28 and TRBJ2-1; weak D call: TRBD1 (5 bases). This TCR came from a woman younger than 30 in good health. Sequenced material: naive CD4+ T cells from blood. The CDR3 reads CASSGAFEQFF. The CDR3 nucleotides read TGTGCCAGCAGTGGGGCTTTTGAGCAGTTCTTC.